This entry lists 8 T cell receptor beta chains sequenced from one sample in a study of T cells in Graves' hyperthyroidism and ophthalmopathy (dated 2019 in TCRdb). The library was prepared using multiplex PCR. The reads were generated on an Illumina HiSeq 2000. Amplification of TCR beta CDR3 regions was carried out from RNA transcripts. The TCR CDR3 was subjected to a first round of RT-PCR using the HTBI primer set and the Qiagen OneStep RT-PCR kit. The public reads were reanalyzed by TCRdb: fastp trimming at Q25, MiXCR alignment, in-frame beta chains only. Identical CDR3 protein sequences are pooled into one entry, listed with their most common genes and DNA. For this sample the table gives approximately 400,000 distinct CDR3 sequences, of which approximately 18% were detected only once. The ten largest account for over 35% of the sample. Sequenced: blood. These receptors were taken from a man aged 18 to 29 with Graves' ophthalmopathy.

This clonotype was counted at least ten times. This chain links TRBV19 with TRBJ2-5; D might be TRBD2 (6 bases). The V gene lost 6 bases and the J gene lost 3 bases, with 11 bases spanning the gap. This CDR3 has 13 amino acids. Germline CDR1 is LNHDA and CDR2 is SQIVND (reference sequence). CDR3 nucleotide sequence: TGTGCCAGTAGCAAAGGAGGGGAAGAGACCCAGTACTTC. This translates into CASSKGGEETQYF.

Ten or more counts support this clonotype. CDR3 coding DNA: TGTGCCAGCAGAAGGGCAGGCAATCAGCCCCAGCATTTT. This translates into CASRRAGNQPQHF. The chain uses TRBV2 and TRBJ1-5; D remains ambiguous. CDR1 is SNHLY and CDR2 is FYNNEI in the germline V gene. V lost 6 bases, J lost 2 bases, and 8 bases lay in between. The CDR3 has 13 amino acids.

This clonotype was observed a handful of times. The chain combines TRBV7-9 with TRBJ2-2; the D call may be TRBD1 or TRBD2 (5 bases each). CDR1 is SEHNR, CDR2 FQNEAQ, per germline (reference sequence). This CDR3 spans 16 amino acids. V lost 6 bases, J lost 7 bases, and 21 bases lay in between. The CDR3, as DNA: TGTGCCAGCAGTTCCGGGACCACCTGGTCGGACGGGGAGCTGTTTTTT. It is translated as CASSSGTTWSDGELFF.

At least ten counts were recorded for this clonotype. The rearrangement joins TRBV27 to TRBJ1-1; D is unclear. V was pared by 0 bases and J by 0 bases, with 11 bases between. Germline loops: CDR1 MNHEY, CDR2 SMNVEV (reference sequence). CDR3 size: 16 residues. The CDR3 DNA follows: TGTGCCAGCAGTTTATCCGGCGGATTCCTGAACACTGAAGCTTTCTTT. Translated, it gives CASSLSGGFLNTEAFF.

The gene calls are TRBV5-8 and TRBJ1-5; no clear D gene. From germline, CDR1 is SGHTS and CDR2 YDEGEE. V lost 2 bases and J 7 bases, leaving 7 bases between the germline ends. The CDR3 contains 12 residues. CDR3 loop: CASSFYGQPQHF. The CDR3 DNA reads TGTGCCAGCAGCTTTTACGGGCAGCCCCAGCATTTT.

The chain employs TRBV11-2 and TRBJ2-5; a possible D gene is TRBD2 (6 bases). Trimming cost V 1 base and J 0 bases, with 12 bases left between them. Germline V gene data show CDR1 as SGHAT and CDR2 as FQNNGV. CDR3 length: 16 residues. CDR3 DNA: TGTGCCAGCAGCTTAGGACTAGAAGTGTACCAAGAGACCCAGTACTTC. This translates into CASSLGLEVYQETQYF.

This clonotype was observed at least ten times. The V and J genes are TRBV18 and TRBJ2-7; TRBD1 is a possible D gene (6 bases). The CDR3 covers 13 residues. The V gene's germline CDR1 is KGHSH and CDR2 LQKENI. V dropped 5 bases and J dropped 2 bases, with 10 bases sitting between them. The CDR3 protein is CASSTGTTYEQYF. In nucleotides, the CDR3 is TGTGCCAGCTCAACCGGGACAACCTACGAGCAGTACTTC. Complete variable domain (other parts from reference TRBV18 and TRBJ2-7): NAGVMQNPRHLVRRRGQEARLRCSPMKGHSHVYWYRQLPEEGLKFMVYLQKENIIDESGMPKERFSAEFPKEGPSILRIQQVVRGDSAAYFCASSTGTTYEQYFGPGTRLTVT.

Ten or more counts support this clonotype. The V and J genes are TRBV5-1 and TRBJ1-1; D remains ambiguous. Germline CDR1 is SGHRS and CDR2 is YFSETQ. V was cut by 2 bases and J by 1 base, with 15 bases left in between. This CDR3 is 16 amino acids long. The CDR3 DNA follows: TGCGCCAGCAGCTTAAAGGGAGACCGATCGAACACTGAAGCTTTCTTT. Its translation: CASSLKGDRSNTEAFF.